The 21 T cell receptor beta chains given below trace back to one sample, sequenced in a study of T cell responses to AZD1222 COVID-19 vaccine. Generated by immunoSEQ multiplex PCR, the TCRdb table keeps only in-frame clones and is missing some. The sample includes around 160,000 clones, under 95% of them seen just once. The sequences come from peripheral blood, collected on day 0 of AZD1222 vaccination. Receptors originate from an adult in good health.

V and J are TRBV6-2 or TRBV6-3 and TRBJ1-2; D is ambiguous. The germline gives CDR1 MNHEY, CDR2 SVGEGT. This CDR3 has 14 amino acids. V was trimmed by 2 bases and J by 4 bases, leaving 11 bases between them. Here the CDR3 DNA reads TGTGCCAGCAGTTACGACGGCAGCACCTATGGCTACACCTTC. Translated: CASSYDGSTYGYTF.

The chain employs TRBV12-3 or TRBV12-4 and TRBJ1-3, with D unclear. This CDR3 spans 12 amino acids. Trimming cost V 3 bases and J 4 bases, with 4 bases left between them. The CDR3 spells CASSFFGNTIYF. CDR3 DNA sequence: TGTGCCAGCAGTTTTTTCGGAAACACCATATATTTT.

This chain's CDR3 is CASSGGGTYEQYF. For the CDR3, the DNA is TGTGCCAGCTCCGGGGGTGGGACCTACGAGCAGTACTTC. V gene TRBV13 combines with J gene TRBJ2-7; TRBD2 might be the D (6 bases). CDR3 length equals 13 residues. From germline, CDR1 is PRHDT and CDR2 FYEKMQ (reference sequence). V shed 8 bases and J shed 2 bases, with 13 bases lying between them.

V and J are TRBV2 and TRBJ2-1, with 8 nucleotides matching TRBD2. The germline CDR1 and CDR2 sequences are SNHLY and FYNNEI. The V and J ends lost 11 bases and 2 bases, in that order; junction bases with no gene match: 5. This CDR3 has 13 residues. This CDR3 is CADRGLAYNEQFF. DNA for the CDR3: TGTGCCGACCGGGGACTAGCCTACAATGAGCAGTTCTTC.

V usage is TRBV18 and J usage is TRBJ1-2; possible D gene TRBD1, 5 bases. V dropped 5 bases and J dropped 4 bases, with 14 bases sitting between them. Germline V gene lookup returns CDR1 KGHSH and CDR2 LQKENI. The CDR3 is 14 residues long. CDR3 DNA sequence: TGTGCCAGCTCATCTACCGGGGGACGCTATGGCTACACCTTC. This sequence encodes CASSSTGGRYGYTF.

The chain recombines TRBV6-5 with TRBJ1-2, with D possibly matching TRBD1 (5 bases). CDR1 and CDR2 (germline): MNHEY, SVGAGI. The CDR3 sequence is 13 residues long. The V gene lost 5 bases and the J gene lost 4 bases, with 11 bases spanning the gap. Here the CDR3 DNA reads TGTGCCAGCAGTCCAGGACACCTCTATGGCTACACCTTC. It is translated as CASSPGHLYGYTF.

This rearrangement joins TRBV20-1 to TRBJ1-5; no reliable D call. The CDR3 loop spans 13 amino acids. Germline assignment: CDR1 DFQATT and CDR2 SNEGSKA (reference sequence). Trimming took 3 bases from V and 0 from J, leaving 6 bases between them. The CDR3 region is CSASQSSNQPQHF. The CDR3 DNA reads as TGCAGTGCTAGTCAATCTAGCAATCAGCCCCAGCATTTT.

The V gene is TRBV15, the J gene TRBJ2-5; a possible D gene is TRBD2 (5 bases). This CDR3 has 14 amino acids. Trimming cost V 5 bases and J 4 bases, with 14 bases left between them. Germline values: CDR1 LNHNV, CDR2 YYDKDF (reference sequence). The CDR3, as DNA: TGTGCCACCAGCGAGGGCCGGTGGTTAGAGACCCAGTACTTC. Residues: CATSEGRWLETQYF.

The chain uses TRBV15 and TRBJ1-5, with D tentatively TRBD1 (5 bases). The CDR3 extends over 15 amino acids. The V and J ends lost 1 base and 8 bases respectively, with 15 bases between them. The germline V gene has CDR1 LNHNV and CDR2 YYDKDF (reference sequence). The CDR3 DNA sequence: TGTGCCACCAGCAGAGTCGGCGAGGGGTCAGAGCCCCAGCATTTT. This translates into CATSRVGEGSEPQHF.

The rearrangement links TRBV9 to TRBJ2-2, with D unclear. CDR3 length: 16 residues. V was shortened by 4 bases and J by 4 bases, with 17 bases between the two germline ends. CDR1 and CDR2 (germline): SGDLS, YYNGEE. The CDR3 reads CASSSQQGGGTGELFF. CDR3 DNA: TGTGCCAGCAGCTCTCAGCAAGGTGGCGGCACCGGGGAGCTGTTTTTT.

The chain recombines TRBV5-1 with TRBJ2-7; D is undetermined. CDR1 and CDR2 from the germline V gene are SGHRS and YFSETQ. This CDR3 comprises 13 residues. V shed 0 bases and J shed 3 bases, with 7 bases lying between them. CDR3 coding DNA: TGCGCCAGCAGCTTGGGGCAGAACTACGAGCAGTACTTC. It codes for CASSLGQNYEQYF.

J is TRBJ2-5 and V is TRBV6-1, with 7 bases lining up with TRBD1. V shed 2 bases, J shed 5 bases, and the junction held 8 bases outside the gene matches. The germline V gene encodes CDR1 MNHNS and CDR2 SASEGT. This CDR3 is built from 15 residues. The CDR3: CASSEWTGPQETQYF. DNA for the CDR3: TGTGCCAGCAGTGAATGGACAGGACCCCAGGAGACCCAGTACTTC.

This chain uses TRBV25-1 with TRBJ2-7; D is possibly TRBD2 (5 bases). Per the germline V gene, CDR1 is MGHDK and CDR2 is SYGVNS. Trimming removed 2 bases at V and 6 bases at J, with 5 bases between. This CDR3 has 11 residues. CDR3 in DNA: TGTGCCAGCAGTGAAGGACTCGAGCAGTACTTC. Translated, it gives CASSEGLEQYF.

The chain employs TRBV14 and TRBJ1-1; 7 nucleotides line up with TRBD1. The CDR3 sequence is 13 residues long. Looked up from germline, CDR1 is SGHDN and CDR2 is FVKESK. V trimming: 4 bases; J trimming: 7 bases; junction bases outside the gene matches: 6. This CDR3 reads CASSRDRDLEAFF. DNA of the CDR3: TGTGCCAGCAGCCGGGACAGAGACCTTGAAGCTTTCTTT.

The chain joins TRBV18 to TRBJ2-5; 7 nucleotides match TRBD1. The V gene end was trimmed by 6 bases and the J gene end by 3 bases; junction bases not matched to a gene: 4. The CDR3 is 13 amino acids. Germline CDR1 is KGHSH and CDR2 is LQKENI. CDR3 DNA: TGTGCCAGCTCCCTGGGGACAGAAGAGACCCAGTACTTC. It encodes CASSLGTEETQYF.

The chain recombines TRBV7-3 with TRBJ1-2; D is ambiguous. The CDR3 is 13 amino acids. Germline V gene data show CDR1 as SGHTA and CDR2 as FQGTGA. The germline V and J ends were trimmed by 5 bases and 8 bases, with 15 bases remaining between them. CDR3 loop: CASSARVGVGYTF. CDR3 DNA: TGTGCCAGCAGCGCCCGCGTTGGGGTAGGCTACACCTTC. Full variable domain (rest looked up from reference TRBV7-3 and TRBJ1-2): GAGVSQTPSNKVTEKGKYVELRCDPISGHTALYWYRQSLGQGPEFLIYFQGTGAADDSGLPNDRFFAVRPEGSVSTLKIQRTERGDSAVYLCASSARVGVGYTFGSGTRLTVV.

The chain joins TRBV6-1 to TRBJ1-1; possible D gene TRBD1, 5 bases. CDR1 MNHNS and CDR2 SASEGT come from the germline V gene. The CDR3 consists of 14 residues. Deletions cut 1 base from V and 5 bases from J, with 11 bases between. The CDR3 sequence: CASSEVGTGTEAFF. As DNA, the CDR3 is TGTGCCAGCAGTGAAGTGGGGACGGGGACTGAAGCTTTCTTT.

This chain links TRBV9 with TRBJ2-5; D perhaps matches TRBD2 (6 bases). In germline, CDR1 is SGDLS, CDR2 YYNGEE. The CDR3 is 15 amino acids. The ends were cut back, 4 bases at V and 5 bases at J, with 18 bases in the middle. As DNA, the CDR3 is TGTGCCAGCAGCACCCCGGGCGGGATCAAGGAGACCCAGTACTTC. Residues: CASSTPGGIKETQYF.

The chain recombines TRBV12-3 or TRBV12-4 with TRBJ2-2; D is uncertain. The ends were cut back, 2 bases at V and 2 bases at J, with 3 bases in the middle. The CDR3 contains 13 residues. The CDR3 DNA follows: TGTGCCAGCAGTTTACCCAACACCGGGGAGCTGTTTTTT. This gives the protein CASSLPNTGELFF.

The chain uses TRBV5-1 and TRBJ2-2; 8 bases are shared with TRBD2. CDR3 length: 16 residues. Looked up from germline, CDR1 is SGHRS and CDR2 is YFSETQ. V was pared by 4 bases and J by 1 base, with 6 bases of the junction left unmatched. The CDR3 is CASSASGGLNTGELFF. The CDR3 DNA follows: TGCGCCAGCAGCGCAAGCGGGGGCCTGAACACCGGGGAGCTGTTTTTT.

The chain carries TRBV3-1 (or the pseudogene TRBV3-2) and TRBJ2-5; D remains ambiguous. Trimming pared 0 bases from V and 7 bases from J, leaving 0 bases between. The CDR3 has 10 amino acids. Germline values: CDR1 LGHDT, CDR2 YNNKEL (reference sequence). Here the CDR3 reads CASSQETQYF. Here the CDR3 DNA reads TGTGCCAGCAGCCAAGAGACCCAGTACTTC.